The 6 T cell receptor beta chains listed next were all sequenced from one sample in a study of T cell repertoires in cytomegalovirus infection. Their antigens remain unidentified. TCRdb reprocessed the reads via MiXCR and lists one record per CDR3 protein. Counted here are some 270,000 distinct CDR3 sequences, around 20% occurring once; the ten biggest clones make up roughly a fifth. The sequenced sample was cultured PBMCs, obtained from culture after CMV antigen stimulation. The receptors stem from a human donor in good health (CMV status not recorded). Some clones in this sample may be carry-over from other donors' samples.

This CDR3 is CASSGGTGDQPQHF. DNA of the CDR3: TGTGCCAGCAGCGGAGGGACAGGGGATCAGCCCCAGCATTTT. The gene calls are TRBV7-4 and TRBJ1-5, with 10 positions matching TRBD1. Germline CDR1 SGHVT, CDR2 SQSDAQ. The CDR3 extends over 14 amino acids. The J segment lost 5 bases and the V segment lost 5 bases, leaving 3 bases of the junction unmatched.

This clonotype was seen only a few times. The gene calls are TRBV7-9 and TRBJ2-3, with D tentatively TRBD2 (6 bases). The germline V and J ends were trimmed by 4 bases and 2 bases, with 16 bases remaining between them. Germline lookup yields CDR1 SEHNR and CDR2 FQNEAQ (reference sequence). This CDR3 spans 16 amino acids. The CDR3 reads CASSSSGGLATDTQYF. The DNA for the CDR3 is TGTGCCAGCAGCTCCTCTGGGGGACTTGCCACAGATACGCAGTATTTT. The variable domain in full, with the rest retrieved from reference TRBV7-9 and TRBJ2-3, is DTGVSQNPRHKITKRGQNVTFRCDPISEHNRLYWYRQTLGQGPEFLTYFQNEAQLEKSRLLSDRFSAERPKGSFSTLEIQRTEQGDSAMYLCASSSSGGLATDTQYFGPGTRLTVL.

The V and J genes are TRBV7-3 and TRBJ1-1; a weak D match, TRBD1 (5 bases). This CDR3 region has 14 residues. The V end was cut by 2 bases, the J end by 5 bases, with 12 bases between. Germline V gene data show CDR1 as SGHTA and CDR2 as FQGTGA. CDR3 nucleotide sequence: TGTGCCAGCAGCTTAGGAGGGGACGAAACTGAAGCTTTCTTT. The encoded protein is CASSLGGDETEAFF.

The V gene is TRBV6-2 or TRBV6-3, the J gene TRBJ1-3; no definite D call. This CDR3 region has 17 residues. Deletions cut 1 base from V and 4 bases from J, with 17 bases between. The germline V gene has CDR1 MNHEY and CDR2 SVGEGT. CDR3 sequence reads: CASSYFPRADGGNTIYF. The CDR3 DNA reads TGTGCCAGCAGTTACTTTCCTCGGGCCGATGGGGGAAACACCATATATTTT.

This sequence joins TRBV20-1 and TRBJ2-3, with D maybe TRBD1 (6 bases). V dropped 6 bases and J dropped 2 bases, with 18 bases sitting between them. Per the germline V gene, CDR1 is DFQATT and CDR2 is SNEGSKA (reference sequence). CDR3 length equals 15 residues. This CDR3 reads CSAQDRLTSTDTQYF. The CDR3 coding sequence is TGCAGTGCCCAGGACAGACTGACCTCCACAGATACGCAGTATTTT.

There are many counts of this clonotype. The chain joins TRBV27 to TRBJ1-2; D remains unclear. Looked up from germline, CDR1 is MNHEY and CDR2 is SMNVEV (reference sequence). This CDR3 contains 13 residues. Trimming removed 6 bases from V and 2 bases from J, with 10 bases in between. Written as DNA, the CDR3 is TGTGCCAGCAGAGACGACGGGAACTATGGCTACACCTTC. Translated: CASRDDGNYGYTF.